Listed below are T cell receptor beta chains from one sample, sequenced in a study of tissue T cells after allogeneic stem cell transplantation. Data came from immunoSEQ multiplex PCR; TCRdb stores just in-frame clones and leaves some out. The profile covers around 2,200 clones, with about 80% appearing a single time and under 6.5% taken by the ten largest. The starting material was ileal tissue, obtained at autopsy. These receptors originate from a male patient aged 35-69 years with steroid-refractory graft-versus-host disease after an allogeneic stem cell transplant. Some T cells may be graft donor cells. Both conserved end residues are part of each CDR3. D genes are given only for firm matches.

>TRBJ2-5|TRBD1|TRBV4-2
CASSQEGRDREETQYF
>TRBJ2-2|TRBD1|TRBV5-1
CASSGTGGAGDGELFF
>TRBJ2-3|.|TRBV11-3
CASSLDGGRTDTQYF
>TRBJ1-5|.|TRBV19
CASRQTYQPQHF
>TRBJ1-1|TRBD1|TRBV10-1
CASSRDSSNTEAFF
>TRBJ2-2|TRBD1|TRBV10-1
CASSRDSSNTGELFF
>TRBJ2-1|TRBD1|TRBV11-3
CASSLEQGAYNEQFF
>TRBJ2-6|.|TRBV19
CASSNLRDGPPPGANVLTF
>TRBJ2-5|TRBD2|TRBV10-2
CASLSGGPLRETQYF
>TRBJ2-1|.|TRBV7-2
CASSLQGSSYNEQFF
>TRBJ1-5|.|TRBV4-3
CASSQDWLGNQPQHF
>TRBJ1-1|.|TRBV30
CAWSRTSNTEAFF
>TRBJ1-2|TRBD1|TRBV9
CASSVGQDYGYTF
>TRBJ2-5|TRBD2|TRBV10-2
CASSELAGGREYQETQYF
>TRBJ1-5|.|TRBV16
CASSQSDGTGRQPQHF
>TRBJ2-5|TRBD2|TRBV5-5
CASSLERGGETQYF
>TRBJ1-5|.|TRBV7-8
CASSLAASNQPQHF
>TRBJ1-4|.|TRBV4-3
CASSQTFGTAEKLFF
>TRBJ1-6|.|TRBV18
CASSPEGGSSSPLHF
>TRBJ2-7|.|TRBV5-8
CASSLRQDFYEQYF
>TRBJ2-1|TRBD1|TRBV27
CASSPGQGLYNEQFF
>TRBJ2-1|TRBD1|TRBV19
CASSIGQGASYNEQFF
>TRBJ2-3|TRBD2|TRBV28
CASSNLGLAGGATQYF
>TRBJ1-4|.|TRBV30
CAWSRPGDNNEKLFF
>TRBJ1-2|.|TRBV12-3/TRBV12-4
CASSSTANYGYTF
>TRBJ1-5|.|TRBV28
CASSFRQFNQPQHF
>TRBJ2-3|.|TRBV7-2
CASSLADSDLDTQYF
>TRBJ2-2|.|TRBV10-1
CASSRDPTNTGELFF
>TRBJ2-3|TRBD2|TRBV24-1
CATSDLSSGDTDTQYF
>TRBJ1-1|.|TRBV24-1
CATRWNTEAFF